Listed below are T cell receptor beta chains from one sample, sequenced in a study of PD-1 blockade in classical Hodgkin lymphoma. Clones were read by immunoSEQ multiplex PCR, and TCRdb kept only the in-frame ones, dropping some. The table includes 55,000 to 75,000 clones, 71% detected once. Sequencing used peripheral blood mononuclear cells (PBMCs), obtained before the second cycle of nivolumab. All receptors come from a human donor with classical Hodgkin lymphoma. Each CDR3 is given without its conserved first and last residue.

J | length | V | CDR3
TRBJ2-1 | 14 | TRBV4-1 | ASSQISGGAGGEQF
TRBJ2-7 | 12 | TRBV2 | ASSQGPSTSEQY
TRBJ2-1 | 14 | TRBV11-2 | ASSHELAGLYNEQF
TRBJ2-1 | 10 | TRBV7-9 | ASSWYRHEQF
TRBJ1-1 | 12 | TRBV5-1 | ASSLEGVGAEAF
TRBJ2-1 | 13 | TRBV19 | ASSAVATSYNEQF
TRBJ2-7 | 13 | TRBV14 | ASSRLQGAYYEQY
TRBJ1-2 | 11 | TRBV29-1 | SVTDRLNYGYT
TRBJ2-7 | 11 | TRBV5-1 | ASRTAGGTEQY
TRBJ2-2 | 12 | TRBV18 | ASSPQGNTGELF
TRBJ1-2 | 10 | TRBV30 | AWSVGNGGYT
TRBJ1-1 | 13 | TRBV12-5 | ASGLARGPTTEAF
TRBJ1-2 | 13 | TRBV27 | ASSFNPGQGMGIT
TRBJ1-3 | 12 | TRBV4-2 | ASSQSRGANTIY
TRBJ1-2 | 13 | TRBV27 | ASSLYYRDRGGYT
TRBJ2-7 | 13 | TRBV6-1 | ASSASITPSYEQY
TRBJ2-5 | 12 | TRBV6-5 | ASRLAGGRETQY
TRBJ1-6 | 14 | TRBV5-5 | ASSPGQSSENSPLH
TRBJ2-7 | 12 | TRBV11-3 | ASSLDYTRHEQY
TRBJ2-1 | 10 | TRBV28 | ASSSTPNEQF
TRBJ2-5 | 11 | TRBV7-8 | ASSFGTGETQY
TRBJ1-1 | 12 | TRBV7-3 | ASSANRGRTEAF
TRBJ2-3 | 10 | TRBV9 | ASSGGADTQY
TRBJ1-2 | 13 | TRBV5-4 | ASSLMGGARKGYT
TRBJ1-2 | 13 | TRBV7-9 | ASSETGGVNYGYT
TRBJ2-3 | 10 | TRBV10-2 | ASSMGGGPQY
TRBJ1-2 | 12 | TRBV19 | ASSLMRGNYGYT
TRBJ2-7 | 13 | TRBV29-1 | SVLGTSGGNYEQY
TRBJ1-2 | 14 | TRBV27 | ASSPYRQGSNYGYT
TRBJ1-1 | 14 | TRBV21-1 | ASPQRGEEGRTEAF
TRBJ2-2 | 13 | TRBV6-4 | ASSDVAGVGGELF
TRBJ1-1 | 13 | TRBV7-3 | ASSPNGGYDTEAF
TRBJ1-6 | 11 | TRBV6-5 | ASTQGLGSPLH
TRBJ2-1 | 13 | TRBV5-1 | ASSLRGSSYNEQF
TRBJ1-5 | 13 | TRBV27 | ASSPVGGGGQPQH
TRBJ2-7 | 11 | TRBV6-5 | ASTWGHRYEQY
TRBJ1-1 | 12 | TRBV7-8 | ASSPSDRNTEAF
TRBJ2-3 | 14 | TRBV7-6 | ASSLGALRSTDTQY
TRBJ1-2 | 10 | TRBV6-5 | ASRIEDYGYT
TRBJ2-5 | 11 | TRBV28 | ASNRQGQETQY
TRBJ1-1 | 15 | TRBV19 | ASTPDLGLSFNTEAF
TRBJ2-2 | 14 | TRBV5-1 | ASSPSGAGHTGELF
TRBJ1-1 | 12 | TRBV5-1 | ASSLFGGNTEAF
TRBJ2-7 | 11 | TRBV10-2 | ASQNAGPYEQY
TRBJ2-5 | 14 | TRBV5-1 | ASSLGGTGAQETQY
TRBJ2-3 | 15 | TRBV29-1 | SVETVGTVVSTDTQY
TRBJ1-1 | 12 | TRBV5-1 | ASSLEGVNPEAF
TRBJ2-1 | 15 | TRBV19 | ASSTRTSGYIYNEQF
TRBJ1-4 | 12 | TRBV5-1 | ASSLGQGKEKLF
TRBJ2-7 | 10 | TRBV6-1 | ASSDEGYEQY
TRBJ1-1 | 12 | TRBV6-4 | ASTTVRGYTEAF
TRBJ1-1 | 10 | TRBV30 | AWSPHREMAF
TRBJ1-1 | 13 | TRBV18 | ASSPSVDRGTEAF
TRBJ1-1 | 11 | TRBV2 | ANYDGMNTEAF
TRBJ2-7 | 13 | TRBV7-9 | ASSTTGTGVHEQY
TRBJ2-3 | 15 | TRBV18 | ASSLRDFTYPTDTQY
TRBJ1-1 | 13 | TRBV19 | ASSIVQGVNTEAF
TRBJ2-2 | 11 | TRBV19 | ASSIDKYGELF
TRBJ2-1 | 13 | TRBV7-6 | ASSLAGAPGNEQF
TRBJ2-7 | 9 | TRBV6-1 | ASMRGYEQY